Shown below are 3 T cell receptor beta chains from a single sample sequenced in a study of cytotoxic CD8 clonotypes in ibrutinib-treated CLL. Using immunoSEQ multiplex PCR, the repertoire was profiled, and TCRdb retains in-frame clones only, with some absent. The top ten clones hold roughly 6% of a sample with a few hundred thousand clones, roughly two thirds of them seen once. The sample consisted of PBMCs, taken after 36 months of ibrutinib treatment. All receptors come from a human donor with chronic lymphocytic leukemia.

The chain carries TRBV9 and TRBJ2-7; D is possibly TRBD1 (5 bases). Germline values: CDR1 SGDLS, CDR2 YYNGEE. Trimming cost V 1 base and J 4 bases, with 18 bases left between them. This CDR3 contains 16 residues. CDR3 nucleotides: TGTGCCAGCAGCGTACCCCGCCGACAGAGATTTTACGAGCAGTACTTC. This gives the protein CASSVPRRQRFYEQYF. Combining the CDR3 with reference TRBV9 and TRBJ2-7 gives the whole variable domain DSGVTQTPKHLITATGQRVTLRCSPRSGDLSVYWYQQSLDQGLQFLIQYYNGEERAKGNILERFSAQQFPDLHSELNLSSLELGDSALYFCASSVPRRQRFYEQYFGPGTRLTVT.

The chain employs TRBV15 and TRBJ2-3; the match to TRBD2 covers 8 bases. Germline trimming cut 1 base from V and 4 bases from J; bases unmatched to any gene: 1. The CDR3 is 14 residues long. CDR1 and CDR2 (germline): LNHNV, YYDKDF (reference sequence). The CDR3 bases are TGTGCCACCAGCAGAGCCGGGGGGGCAGATACGCAGTATTTT. Protein: CATSRAGGADTQYF.

This rearrangement joins TRBV18 to TRBJ2-7; TRBD2 is a possible D gene (6 bases). This CDR3 is 14 amino acids long. V shed 6 bases and J shed 5 bases, with 17 bases lying between them. Germline V gene sequence: CDR1 KGHSH, CDR2 LQKENI. The CDR3 loop is CASSTSGSLHEQYF. As DNA, the CDR3 is TGTGCCAGCTCCACATCCGGGAGCCTTCACGAGCAGTACTTC.